The source of this T cell receptor beta chain is a study of CD8 T cells in ankylosing spondylitis. Study outcomes and limitations: Under 10 highly homologous variants formed a TCR beta motif that appeared characteristic of ankylosing spondylitis blood. A CD8+ phenotype characterized the disease-linked clones, which were relatively rare in peripheral blood.

The TCR beta libraries were generated through quantitative 5'-RACE incorporating molecular barcodes. TCRdb redid the calling of the 5' RACE reads with MiXCR, one entry per CDR3 protein. The repertoire includes about 800,000 distinct CDR3 sequences, 12% of them detected once, and more than 0.5% sits in the top ten. Germline CDR1 reads SGHAT; CDR2 reads FQNNGV. The CDR3 extends over 18 amino acids. The ends were cut back, 3 bases at V and 3 bases at J, with 20 bases in the middle. This clonotype was seen more than once but under ten times. Antigen specificity is unknown. The chain has TRBV11-2 and TRBJ2-2; D possibly corresponds to TRBD2 (5 bases). This receptor was obtained from a male donor with ankylosing spondylitis. The sample taken for sequencing was blood, either unsorted or a sorted T cell fraction (not recorded which). CDR3 sequence reads: CASSFPGGRVYHTGELFF. The CDR3 DNA reads as TGTGCCAGCAGCTTTCCAGGAGGTCGCGTATATCACACCGGGGAGCTGTTTTTT.